This T cell receptor (beta chain) was found in a study of control samples from healthy donors and cancer patients (dated by TCRdb to about 2020). Receptor libraries were prepared by the immunoSEQ multiplex PCR assay. Drawn from immuneACCESS, this table holds only the in-frame rearrangements with V and J called that TCRdb kept. Clones are partly lost; checked studies trace under half to an unresolved V gene and leave the rest unexplained. The sample profile shows 100,000 to 120,000 clones; around 80% of them were found once. The leading ten clones occupy approximately 7% of the sample. The CDR3 numbers 17 residues from cysteine through phenylalanine. Just the 51-base CDR3 DNA is kept, in frame starting at base 1. The germline V gene gives CDR1 as MNHNS and CDR2 as SASEGT. V sheds 3 bases and J sheds 0 bases, leaving 15 bases between their ends. With regard to this clone: Its antigen target is currently unknown. Base qualities were left out, and no much larger clone turns up one base away.

The rearranged segments are TRBV6-1 and TRBJ2-1; the D gene is not confidently resolved. This TCR derives from a man between 18 and 35 years old in good health. Sequenced material: blood. The DNA sequence is TGTGCCAGCAGTGATCCGGGTAGGGCCCTCTCCTACAATGAGCAGTTCTTC. Its protein reads: CASSDPGRALSYNEQFF.